This T cell receptor beta chain was found in a study of blood T cells in healthy people across ages. Study context: Template switching retrieved approximately one barcoded beta molecule for each two T cells.

There are many counts of this clonotype. The use of a sample-barcoded 5' primer and a J-beta primer mix characterized a second PCR of 7 to 11 cycles. Using its own MiXCR run on the 5' RACE reads, TCRdb lists one record per CDR3 protein. The data show around 1,700,000 distinct CDR3 sequences, 28% seen once. Germline V gene lookup returns CDR1 SGHTA and CDR2 FQGNSA. Germline trimming cut 3 bases from V and 2 bases from J; bases unmatched to any gene: 4. CDR3 length equals 15 residues. The chain has TRBV7-2 and TRBJ2-3; 8 bases fit TRBD2. The sample taken for sequencing was blood. This sequence originates from a woman younger than 45 in good health. The CDR3, as DNA: TGTGCCAGCAGCTTTGGAGCGGGGGTCACAGATACGCAGTATTTT. Translation: CASSFGAGVTDTQYF.